A selection of T cell receptor beta chains follows, all from one sample in a study of CD8+CD57+ T cells in acquired aplastic anemia. One entry per CDR3 protein, called by TCRdb with MiXCR from the reads. The top ten hold about 1.1% of the sample, which has under 200,000 distinct CDR3 sequences, approximately 44% seen once. The sequenced sample was sorted CD4+, CD8+, or CD8+CD57+ T cells (not recorded which) from PBMCs. The receptors were gathered from a human donor in good health. The CDR3 runs from the conserved cysteine through the conserved F or W. A D gene is named only where the DNA matches it firmly. The size of a clone is reported for some rows only, either as once, few or many, or as a class for expanded clones.

>18|TRBV7-9|TRBJ1-1|many|.
TGTGCCAGCAGCTTAGGGGCGGGGGGCCGAACCCTTAACACTGAAGCTTTCTTT
CASSLGAGGRTLNTEAFF
>18|TRBV7-3|TRBJ2-1|many|.
TGTGCCAGCAGCTTAACTATTGCCGGGAGCAGCTCCTACAATGAGCAGTTCTTC
CASSLTIAGSSSYNEQFF
>13|TRBV12-3/TRBV12-4|TRBJ2-5|many|.
TGTGCCAGCAGCCTCGACAGTGCGGAGACCCAGTACTTC
CASSLDSAETQYF
>15|TRBV7-9|TRBJ2-1|many|.
TGTGCCAGCAGCCCCCAGGCGGGCTCCTACAATGAGCAGTTCTTC
CASSPQAGSYNEQFF
>14|TRBV20-1|TRBJ2-7|.|.
TGCAGTGCTAGAGATCTAGCGTCCCCCTACGAGCAGTACTTC
CSARDLASPYEQYF
>16|TRBV24-1|TRBJ2-2|.|.
TGTGCCACCAGTGACCAATCAGGGTCACGAACCGGGGAGCTGTTTTTT
CATSDQSGSRTGELFF
>12|TRBV12-3/TRBV12-4|TRBJ2-1|.|.
TGTGCCAGCAGTCCGGACGGTGGTGAGCAGTTCTTC
CASSPDGGEQFF
>14|TRBV10-2|TRBJ2-5|many|.
TGCGCCAGCAGTGAGTTCCGGTCTCAAGAGACCCAGTACTTC
CASSEFRSQETQYF
>15|TRBV19|TRBJ1-4|.|.
TGTGCCAGTAGTATATATCCCAGCGGTAATGAAAAACTGTTTTTT
CASSIYPSGNEKLFF
>16|TRBV15|TRBJ1-1|few|.
TGTGCCACCAGCAGAGCGAAGTGGACCATGAACACTGAAGCTTTCTTT
CATSRAKWTMNTEAFF
>12|TRBV9|TRBJ2-1|.|.
TGTGCCAGCTCTCGAGGGGGGGATGAGCAGTTCTTC
CASSRGGDEQFF
>13|TRBV28|TRBJ1-2|.|.
TGTGCCAGCAGCCCGACAGCCCCCTATGGCTACACCTTC
CASSPTAPYGYTF
>13|TRBV12-5|TRBJ2-1|many|.
TGTGCTAGTGGTTTGGATATACTAGCTGAGCAGTTCTTC
CASGLDILAEQFF
>15|TRBV7-2|TRBJ2-7|.|.
TGTGCCAGCAGCTTAGGTACCGCGGGGGCCGCCGAGCAGTACTTC
CASSLGTAGAAEQYF
>11|TRBV10-3|TRBJ2-2|few|.
TGTGCCATCCAGGGGACCGGGGAGCTGTTTTTT
CAIQGTGELFF
>13|TRBV11-2|TRBJ2-1|many|.
TGTGCCAGCAGCTTAAACAGACACAATGAGCAGTTCTTC
CASSLNRHNEQFF
>16|TRBV20-1|TRBJ2-2|few|.
TGCAGTGCTAGTAGGCCCGGGTGGGGATCTACCGGGGAGCTGTTTTTT
CSASRPGWGSTGELFF
>14|TRBV2|TRBJ2-7|few|TRBD2
TGTGCCAGCAGTGAACGGACTAGCGATTACGAGCAGTACTTC
CASSERTSDYEQYF
>15|TRBV5-4|TRBJ2-5|many|TRBD2
TGTGCCAGCAGCTCAGGGCTAGCGGGAGGAGAGACCCAGTACTTC
CASSSGLAGGETQYF
>15|TRBV7-3|TRBJ2-1|many|.
TGTGCCAGCAGCTTCGGCCAGGGTTCCTACAATGAGCAGTTCTTC
CASSFGQGSYNEQFF
>11|TRBV2|TRBJ2-2|.|.
TGTGCCAGCAGAGGATCGGGACAGCTGTTTTTT
CASRGSGQLFF
>10|TRBV2|TRBJ2-5|.|.
TGTGCCAGCGGCCCAGGCTTCCAGTACTTC
CASGPGFQYF
>13|TRBV20-1|TRBJ1-5|few|.
TGCAGTGCTAGGTGGGGGTGGGATCAGCCCCAGCATTTT
CSARWGWDQPQHF
>14|TRBV9|TRBJ2-3|few|.
TGTGCCAGCAGCGTAGCCCCTAGAACAGATACGCAGTATTTT
CASSVAPRTDTQYF
>15|TRBV5-5|TRBJ1-2|.|.
TGTGCCAGCAGCCTGGACGCAGGAACTAACTATGGCTACACCTTC
CASSLDAGTNYGYTF
>15|TRBV5-4|TRBJ2-7|.|TRBD1
TGTGCCAGCAGCTTCCCGGGACAGGGGGTATACGAGCAGTACTTC
CASSFPGQGVYEQYF